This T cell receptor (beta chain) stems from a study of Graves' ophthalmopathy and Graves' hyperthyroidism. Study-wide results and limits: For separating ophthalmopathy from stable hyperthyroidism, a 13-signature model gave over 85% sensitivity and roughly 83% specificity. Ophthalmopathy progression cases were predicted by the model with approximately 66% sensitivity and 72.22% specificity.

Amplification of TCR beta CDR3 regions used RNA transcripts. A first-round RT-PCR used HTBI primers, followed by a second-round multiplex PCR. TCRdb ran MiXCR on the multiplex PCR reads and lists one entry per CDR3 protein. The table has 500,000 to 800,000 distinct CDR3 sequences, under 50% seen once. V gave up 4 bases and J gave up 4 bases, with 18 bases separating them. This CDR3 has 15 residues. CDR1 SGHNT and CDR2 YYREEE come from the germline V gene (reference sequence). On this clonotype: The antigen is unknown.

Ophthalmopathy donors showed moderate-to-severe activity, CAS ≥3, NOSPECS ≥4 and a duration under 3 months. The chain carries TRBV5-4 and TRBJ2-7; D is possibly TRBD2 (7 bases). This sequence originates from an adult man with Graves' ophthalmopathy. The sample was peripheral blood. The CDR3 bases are TGTGCCAGCAGCCAAGAGCCCAGCGGGACATACGAGCAGTACTTC. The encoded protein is CASSQEPSGTYEQYF.